This TCR beta chain was sequenced in a study of Ad26.COV2.S vaccination and SARS-CoV-2 variants. Study details: Enrolled in COV1001, the donor was in the Ad26.COV2.S trial arm, which received the vaccine. Ad26.COV2.S was injected intramuscularly once or twice, 56 days apart. Study-level points and caveats: Total T cell responses, in the TCR breadth and depth analyses, may have been underestimated.

TCRdb's table, derived via immunoSEQ multiplex PCR, lists solely in-frame clones and lacks some. This repertoire shows over 300,000 clones, around 82% found once; its top ten account for nearly 7.5%. Treatment defined: roughly 20 received Ad26.COV2.S at low or high dose, single or two shots; several received placebo; per-sample allocation not given. Samples came from day 63 after the first vaccine or placebo injection. The shot given was an Ad26 vector that makes Wuhan-strain SARS-CoV-2 spike. To note about this clone: The antigen is not known. One junction end disagrees with the germline gene, perhaps due to a read error.

The CDR3 consists of 15 residues. Germline-derived CDR1 and CDR2 are SGHRS and YFSETQ. The chain employs TRBV5-1 and TRBJ1-5; D remains unclear. The material sequenced was peripheral blood, taken in a trial of Ad26.COV2.S vaccine versus placebo. The origin of this receptor is a person aged 18-65 years who received the Ad26.COV2.S COVID-19 vaccine or a placebo. The CDR3 spells CASRLEGGSNQPQHF. CDR3 nucleotides: TGCGCCAGCAGATTGGAGGGAGGTAGCAATCAGCCCCAGCATTTT.